This entry is about one TCR beta chain. Antigen unknown. Negative selection yielded untouched CD4+ T cells of average about 98% purity. The method was immunoSEQ multiplex PCR; TCRdb's version includes in-frame clones alone and lacks a portion of them. Of over 100,000 clones listed, 85% to 95% are singletons. These data come from a study of T cell repertoires and HLA-DP antigens. Across the study: Donor ages ranged from 18-to-29 to 60-to-69; a couple of men, one woman. Sorted CD137+CD4+ samples averaged approximately 0.2 ug DNA; pre-culture CD4+ samples, approximately 1,200 ng.

The CDR3 runs to 14 residues. Germline V lookup: CDR1 MNHNY, CDR2 SVGAGI (reference sequence). V lost 5 bases to trimming and J lost 3 bases, with 13 bases between them. Study-wide findings and caveats: Antigen presentation used HeLa cells, with total CD4+ cells responding.

The TCR sequence derives from a woman younger than 30 in good health and CMV-seronegative. The V and J genes are TRBV6-6 and TRBJ1-2; D possibly corresponds to TRBD1 (6 bases). Sequencing was done on a sample of CD4+ T cells from PBMCs. Written as DNA, the CDR3 is TGTGCCAGCAGTCGCACAGGGTCCGACTATGGCTACACCTTC. Protein sequence: CASSRTGSDYGYTF.